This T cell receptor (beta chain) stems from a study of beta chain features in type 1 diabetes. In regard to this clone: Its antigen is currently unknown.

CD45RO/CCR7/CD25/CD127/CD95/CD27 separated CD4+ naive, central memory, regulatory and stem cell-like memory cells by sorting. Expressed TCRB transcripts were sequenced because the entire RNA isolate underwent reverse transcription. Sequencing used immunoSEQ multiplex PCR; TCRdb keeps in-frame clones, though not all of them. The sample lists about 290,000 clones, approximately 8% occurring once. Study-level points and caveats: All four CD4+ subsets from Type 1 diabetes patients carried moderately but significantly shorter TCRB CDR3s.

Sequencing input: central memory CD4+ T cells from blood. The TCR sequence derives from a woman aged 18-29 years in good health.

Written as DNA, the CDR3 is TGTGCCAGCAGCCACAGATCCCTCGATGGCTACACCTTC. Translation: CASSHRSLDGYTF. This sequence joins TRBV7-9 and TRBJ1-2, with D hard to call. V lost 5 bases and J lost 6, with 13 bases in between. Germline V CDR1 and CDR2: SEHNR, FQNEAQ (reference sequence). CDR3 size: 13 residues.